Following are 20 T cell receptor beta chains from one sample sequenced in a study of response to subunit inactivated influenza vaccine. TCRdb itself ran the RT-PCR reads through MiXCR, one entry per CDR3 protein. Of roughly 500,000 distinct CDR3 sequences in the sample, approximately 15% were seen once. Sequenced material: CD4+ T cells sorted from PBMCs, taken around 25 months after vaccination. The receptors originated from a man between 50 and 69 years old who received an inactivated influenza vaccine.

This clonotype was observed a handful of times. This sequence joins TRBV6-6 and TRBJ1-5, with D unresolved. The CDR3 loop spans 13 amino acids. Germline V gene lookup returns CDR1 MNHNY and CDR2 SVGAGI (reference sequence). V dropped 6 bases and J dropped 3 bases, with 9 bases sitting between them. As DNA, the CDR3 is TGTGCCAGCAGCTACAGCGTCAATCAGCCCCAGCATTTT. It yields the protein CASSYSVNQPQHF.

The chain combines TRBV28 with TRBJ2-1, with D unresolved. V was shortened by 7 bases and J by 5 bases, with 12 bases between the two germline ends. Germline loops: CDR1 MDHEN, CDR2 SYDVKM. The length of the CDR3 is 13 residues. CDR3 DNA: TGTGCCAGCAAGACCCCCCAAAACAATGAGCAGTTCTTC. Translating it yields CASKTPQNNEQFF.

This rearrangement joins TRBV20-1 to TRBJ1-3; D may be TRBD1 (5 bases). From germline, CDR1 is DFQATT and CDR2 SNEGSKA (reference sequence). The CDR3 is 16 amino acids. The V and J ends lost 5 bases and 4 bases respectively, with 21 bases between them. CDR3 amino acids: CSAPRREGWYGNTIYF. As DNA, the CDR3 is TGCAGTGCTCCCCGCAGGGAGGGATGGTACGGAAACACCATATATTTT.

This clonotype was found a few times. The chain combines TRBV6-2 or TRBV6-3 with TRBJ2-7; tentatively, D is TRBD2 (6 bases). V was cut by 2 bases and J by 3 bases, with 14 bases left in between. Germline V gene lookup returns CDR1 MNHEY and CDR2 SVGEGT. This CDR3 is built from 15 residues. CDR3 nucleotides: TGTGCCAGCAGTTACGGGTTTAGCGGCTACTACGAGCAGTACTTC. Translated, it gives CASSYGFSGYYEQYF.

The CDR3 loop reads CSAPDLSNEQFF. Here the CDR3 DNA reads TGCAGTGCCCCGGACTTGAGCAATGAGCAGTTCTTC. J is TRBJ2-1 and V is TRBV20-1; possible D gene TRBD2, 5 bases. This CDR3 comprises 12 residues. V shed 6 bases and J shed 6 bases, with 12 bases lying between them. CDR1 DFQATT and CDR2 SNEGSKA come from the germline V gene (reference sequence).

The chain links TRBV20-1 to TRBJ2-3; 11 bases are a match to TRBD1. The CDR3 loop spans 15 amino acids. Germline CDR1 reads DFQATT; CDR2 reads SNEGSKA (reference sequence). V lost 6 bases to trimming and J lost 4 bases; unmatched junction nucleotides: 9. The CDR3 DNA reads TGCAGTGCAGCTAAGGGACAGGGGGGTGCAGATACGCAGTATTTT. This codes for CSAAKGQGGADTQYF.

This sequence joins TRBV12-3 or TRBV12-4 and TRBJ2-2; 7 nucleotides match TRBD2. This CDR3 contains 17 residues. V shed 3 bases and J 4 bases; nucleotides not matched to a gene: 11. The CDR3 DNA reads as TGTGCCAGCAGTTTTTCCAGCGGGATGGGGGGCACCGGGGAGCTGTTTTTT. Its translation is CASSFSSGMGGTGELFF.

This clonotype was counted only a few times. The CDR3 spells CASSLGFPTEAFF. The CDR3 DNA reads TGTGCCAGCAGTTTAGGGTTCCCCACTGAAGCTTTCTTT. This sequence joins TRBV28 and TRBJ1-1, with no clear D. The CDR3 sequence is 13 residues long. Germline assignment: CDR1 MDHEN and CDR2 SYDVKM. Trimming shortened V by 2 bases and J by 4 bases, and 8 bases separated the two germline ends.

There are a few counts of this clonotype. V usage is TRBV28 and J usage is TRBJ2-1; 10 nucleotides match TRBD2. The germline CDR1 and CDR2 sequences are MDHEN and SYDVKM. The CDR3 is 16 amino acids. V dropped 6 bases and J dropped 2; count of bases not matched to a gene: 7. Written as DNA, the CDR3 is TGTGCCAGCAGGCTATCTAGCGGGGGCCCCTACAATGAGCAGTTCTTC. Translation gives CASRLSSGGPYNEQFF.

The J gene is TRBJ2-1, the V gene TRBV5-4, with 9 bases fitting TRBD2. V was clipped by 4 bases and J by 7 bases; unmatched bases: 12. The CDR3 is made up of 16 amino acids. The germline V gene has CDR1 SGHNT and CDR2 YYREEE (reference sequence). CDR3 sequence reads: CASSRLAGGPRNEQFF. CDR3 nucleotide sequence: TGTGCCAGCAGCCGTCTTGCGGGAGGGCCGAGGAATGAGCAGTTCTTC.

The chain combines TRBV20-1 with TRBJ1-3; D gene unclear. CDR3 size: 11 residues. Trimming removed 7 bases from V and 1 base from J, with 5 bases in between. Germline V gene lookup returns CDR1 DFQATT and CDR2 SNEGSKA (reference sequence). The CDR3 nucleotides are TGCAGTGTGGCGTCTGGAAACACCATATATTTT. It yields the protein CSVASGNTIYF.

The chain is built from TRBV29-1 and TRBJ2-7; TRBD1 aligns across 7 bases. Trimming at V came to 7 bases and at J to 7 bases, leaving 4 bases not matched to a gene. Germline CDR1 is SQVTM and CDR2 is ANQGSEA. The CDR3 is 10 amino acids. CDR3 DNA sequence: TGCAGCGCCCAACAGGGGGAGCAGTACTTC. This sequence encodes CSAQQGEQYF.

This clonotype was seen more than once but under ten times. V usage is TRBV6-5 and J usage is TRBJ2-7, with TRBD1 identical over 9 bases. The germline gives CDR1 MNHEY, CDR2 SVGAGI. V lost 0 bases to trimming and J lost 5 bases; unmatched junction nucleotides: 8. The CDR3 is 16 amino acids. The CDR3 region is CASSYSRTGASNEQYF. As DNA, the CDR3 is TGTGCCAGCAGTTACTCACGGACAGGGGCTAGCAACGAGCAGTACTTC.

The chain is built from TRBV27 and TRBJ1-1; 8 nucleotides align to TRBD1. This CDR3 comprises 16 residues. V trimming: 0 bases; J trimming: 3 bases; junction bases outside the gene matches: 6. Germline CDR1 and CDR2: MNHEY and SMNVEV (reference sequence). DNA of the CDR3: TGTGCCAGCAGTTTATCCGGACAGGGAGGGGACACTGAAGCTTTCTTT. Translation: CASSLSGQGGDTEAFF.

The V and J genes are TRBV24-1 and TRBJ2-1; the D gene is possibly TRBD1 (6 bases). The CDR3 consists of 15 residues. Germline-derived CDR1 and CDR2 are KGHDR and SFDVKD. Trimming cost V 10 bases and J 2 bases, with 17 bases left between them. DNA for the CDR3: TGTGCCACAGAGGGGGAAGCGAGGCCCTACAATGAGCAGTTCTTC. Translation gives CATEGEARPYNEQFF.

This clonotype was seen more than once but under ten times. V usage is TRBV6-2 or TRBV6-3 and J usage is TRBJ2-1; D not certain. Germline loops: CDR1 MNHEY, CDR2 SVGEGT. The CDR3 sequence is 15 residues long. V was trimmed by 2 bases and J by 0 bases, leaving 8 bases between them. As DNA, the CDR3 is TGTGCCAGCAGTTACCTGCCGAGCTCCTACAATGAGCAGTTCTTC. Translating gives CASSYLPSSYNEQFF.

The rearrangement links TRBV4-1 to TRBJ2-5, with 10 nucleotides matching TRBD1. The V gene end was trimmed by 0 bases and the J gene end by 4 bases; junction bases not matched to a gene: 2. Germline V lookup: CDR1 MGHRA, CDR2 YSYEKL. The CDR3 is 15 amino acids. In DNA, the CDR3 is TGCGCCAGCAGCCAAGATAGGACAGGGGGAGAGACCCAGTACTTC. It specifies CASSQDRTGGETQYF.

The gene calls are TRBV3-1 and TRBJ2-3; TRBD2 matches 9 bases. This CDR3 spans 14 amino acids. Germline CDR1 is LGHDT and CDR2 is YNNKEL (reference sequence). V lost 3 bases, J lost 4 bases, and 2 bases stayed unmatched. CDR3 loop: CASSQREGPDTQYF. Written as DNA, the CDR3 is TGTGCCAGCAGCCAGCGGGAGGGTCCAGATACGCAGTATTTT.

V usage is TRBV6-2 or TRBV6-3 and J usage is TRBJ1-6; 8 bases fit TRBD1. This CDR3 region has 14 residues. Germline CDR1 is MNHEY and CDR2 is SVGEGT. Trimming removed 5 bases from V and 10 bases from J; junction bases left unmatched: 7. CDR3 sequence reads: CASSKTGVYSPLHF. The CDR3 DNA reads TGTGCCAGCAGTAAGACAGGGGTTTACTCACCCCTCCACTTT.

This clonotype was detected a few times. This chain links TRBV6-1 with TRBJ2-3, with D possibly TRBD1 on 6 matching bases. In germline, CDR1 is MNHNS, CDR2 SASEGT. The CDR3 runs to 15 residues. The V end was cut by 6 bases, the J end by 2 bases, with 15 bases between. CDR3 region: CASSADRQNTDTQYF. The DNA of the CDR3 is TGTGCCAGCAGCGCGGACAGACAAAACACAGATACGCAGTATTTT.